This T cell receptor beta chain is drawn from a study of blood T cells in healthy people across ages. The wider study: About one barcoded beta molecule per two T cells was the capture yield of template switching. General study results and limits: TCR beta diversity, measured per million T cells, fell in a roughly linear way with age.

It was with a sample-barcoded 5' primer and a J-beta primer mix that a second PCR of roughly 7 to 12 cycles was run. A template-switch adaptor that had 12 random nucleotides put a tag on each cDNA molecule. TCRdb recomputed calls from the 5' RACE reads with MiXCR, one row per CDR3 protein. The sample shows almost 800,000 distinct CDR3 sequences, roughly 60% of them seen only once. Of note for this clonotype: The target antigen is unknown.

CDR1 is MDHEN and CDR2 is SYDVKM in the germline V gene. This CDR3 is built from 14 residues. The germline V and J ends were trimmed by 7 bases and 6 bases, with 16 bases remaining between them. This clonotype was sampled from a man aged 25 to 40 in good health. Input material: blood. This chain uses TRBV28 with TRBJ1-5; the D gene is possibly TRBD1 (5 bases). The DNA for the CDR3 is TGTGCCAGCACCCCTGGGGGGACCTTTCAGCCCCAGCATTTT. Amino acids: CASTPGGTFQPQHF. Full variable domain (remainder filled in from reference TRBV28 and TRBJ1-5): DVKVTQSSRYLVKRTGEKVFLECVQDMDHENMFWYRQDPGLGLRLIYFSYDVKMKEKGDIPEGYSVSREKKERFSLILESASTNQTSMYLCASTPGGTFQPQHFGDGTRLSIL.